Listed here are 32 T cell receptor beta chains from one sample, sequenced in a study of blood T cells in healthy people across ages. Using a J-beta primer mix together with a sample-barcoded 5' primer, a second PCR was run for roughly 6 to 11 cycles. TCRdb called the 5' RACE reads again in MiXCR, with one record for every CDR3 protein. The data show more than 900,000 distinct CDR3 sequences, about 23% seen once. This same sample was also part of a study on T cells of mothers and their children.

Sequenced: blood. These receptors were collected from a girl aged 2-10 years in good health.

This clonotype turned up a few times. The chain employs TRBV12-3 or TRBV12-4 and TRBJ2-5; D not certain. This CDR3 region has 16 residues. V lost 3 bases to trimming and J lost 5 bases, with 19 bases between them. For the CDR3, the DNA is TGTGCCAGCAGTTTTGTTACATCGGTTCTTGGTGAGACCCAGTACTTC. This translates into CASSFVTSVLGETQYF.

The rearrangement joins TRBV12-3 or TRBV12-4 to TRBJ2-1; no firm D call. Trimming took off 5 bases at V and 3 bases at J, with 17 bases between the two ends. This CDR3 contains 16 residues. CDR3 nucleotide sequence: TGTGCCAGCAGTCTATCTAACACGTTCTTCTACAATGAGCAGTTCTTC. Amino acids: CASSLSNTFFYNEQFF.

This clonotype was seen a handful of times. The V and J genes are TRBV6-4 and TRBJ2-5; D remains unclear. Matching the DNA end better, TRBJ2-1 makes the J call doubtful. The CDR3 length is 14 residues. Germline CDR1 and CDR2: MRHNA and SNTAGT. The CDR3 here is CASSDGLRKGEQFF. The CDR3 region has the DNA TGTGCCAGCAGTGACGGCCTAAGGAAGGGTGAGCAGTTCTTC.

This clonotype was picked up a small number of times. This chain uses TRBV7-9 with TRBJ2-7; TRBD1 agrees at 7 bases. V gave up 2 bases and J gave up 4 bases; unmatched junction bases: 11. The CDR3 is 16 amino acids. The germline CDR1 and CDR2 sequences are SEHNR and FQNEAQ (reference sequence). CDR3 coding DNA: TGTGCCAGCAGCTTAAGTTTGAGGGGGCGAGAGTACGAGCAGTACTTC. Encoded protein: CASSLSLRGREYEQYF.

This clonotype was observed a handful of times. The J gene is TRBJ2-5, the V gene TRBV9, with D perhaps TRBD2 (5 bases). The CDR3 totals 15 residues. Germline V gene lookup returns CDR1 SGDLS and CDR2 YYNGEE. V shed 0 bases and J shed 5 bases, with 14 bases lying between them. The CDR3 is CASSVVAGGKETQYF. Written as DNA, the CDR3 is TGTGCCAGCAGCGTAGTGGCGGGTGGGAAGGAGACCCAGTACTTC.

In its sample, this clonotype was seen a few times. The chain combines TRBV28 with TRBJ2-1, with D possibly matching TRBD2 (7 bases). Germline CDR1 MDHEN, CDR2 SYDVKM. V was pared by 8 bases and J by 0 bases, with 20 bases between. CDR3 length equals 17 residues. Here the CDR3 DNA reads TGTGCCAGCTCTGGGGGGGCGGGGGTCGGCTCCTACAATGAGCAGTTCTTC. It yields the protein CASSGGAGVGSYNEQFF.

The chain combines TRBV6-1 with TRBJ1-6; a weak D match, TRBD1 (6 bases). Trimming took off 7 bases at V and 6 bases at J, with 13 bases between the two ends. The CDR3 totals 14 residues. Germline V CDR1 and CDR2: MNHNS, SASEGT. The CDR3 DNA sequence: TGTGCCAGCAACGTGGGGGCCGGTAATTCACCCCTCCACTTT. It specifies CASNVGAGNSPLHF.

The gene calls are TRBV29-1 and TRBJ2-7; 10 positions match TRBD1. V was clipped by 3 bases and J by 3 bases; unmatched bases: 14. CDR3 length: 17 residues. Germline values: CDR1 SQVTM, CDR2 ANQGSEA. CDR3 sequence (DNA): TGCAGCGTTGATGGGGGGACAGGGGCTCCTCTACTCTACGAGCAGTACTTC. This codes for CSVDGGTGAPLLYEQYF.

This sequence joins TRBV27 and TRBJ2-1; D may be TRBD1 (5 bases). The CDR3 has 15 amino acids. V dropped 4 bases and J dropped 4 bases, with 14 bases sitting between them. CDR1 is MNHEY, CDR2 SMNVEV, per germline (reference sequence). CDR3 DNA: TGTGCCAGCAGTTCGAAGGGGAATTCTTACAATGAGCAGTTCTTC. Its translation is CASSSKGNSYNEQFF.

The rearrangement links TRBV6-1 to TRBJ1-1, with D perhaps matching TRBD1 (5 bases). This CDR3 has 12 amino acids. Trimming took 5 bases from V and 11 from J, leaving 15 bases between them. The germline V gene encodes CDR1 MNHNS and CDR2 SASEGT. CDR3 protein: CASSTDSRDAFF. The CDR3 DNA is TGTGCCAGCAGTACTGATAGCAGGGATGCTTTCTTT.

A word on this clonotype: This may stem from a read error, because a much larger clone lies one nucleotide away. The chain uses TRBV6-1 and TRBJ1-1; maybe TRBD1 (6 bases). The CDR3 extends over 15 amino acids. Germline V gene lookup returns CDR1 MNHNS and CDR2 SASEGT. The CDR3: CASSPEGGRRTETFF. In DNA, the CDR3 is TGTGCCAGCAGCCCGGAAGGGGGAAGGCGCACTGAAACTTTCTTT.

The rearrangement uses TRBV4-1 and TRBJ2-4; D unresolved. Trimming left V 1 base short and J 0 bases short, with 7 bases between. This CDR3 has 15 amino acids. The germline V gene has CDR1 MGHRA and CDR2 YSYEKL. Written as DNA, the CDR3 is TGCGCCAGCAGCCAAGTGGGCGTAGCCAAAAACATTCAGTACTTC. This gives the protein CASSQVGVAKNIQYF.

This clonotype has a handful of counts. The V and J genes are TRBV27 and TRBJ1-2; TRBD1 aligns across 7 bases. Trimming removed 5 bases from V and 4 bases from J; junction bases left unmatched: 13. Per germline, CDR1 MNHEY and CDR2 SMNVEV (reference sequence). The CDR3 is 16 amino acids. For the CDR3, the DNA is TGTGCCAGCAGTCTTACGGAGGGGGCGGGGGTCTATGGCTACACCTTC. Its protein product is CASSLTEGAGVYGYTF.

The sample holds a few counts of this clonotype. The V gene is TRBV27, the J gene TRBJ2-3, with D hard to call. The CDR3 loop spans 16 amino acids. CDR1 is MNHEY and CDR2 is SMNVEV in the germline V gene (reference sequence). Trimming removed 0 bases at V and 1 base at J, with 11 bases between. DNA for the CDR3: TGTGCCAGCAGTTTATCCCCACCCAGACGCACAGATACGCAGTATTTT. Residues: CASSLSPPRRTDTQYF.

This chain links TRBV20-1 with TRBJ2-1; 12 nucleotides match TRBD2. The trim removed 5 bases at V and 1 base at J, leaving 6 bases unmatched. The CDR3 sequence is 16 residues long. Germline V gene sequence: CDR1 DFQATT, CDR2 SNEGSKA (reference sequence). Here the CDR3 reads CSAHLGLAGSYNEQFF. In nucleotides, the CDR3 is TGCAGTGCTCATCTTGGACTAGCGGGATCCTACAATGAGCAGTTCTTC.

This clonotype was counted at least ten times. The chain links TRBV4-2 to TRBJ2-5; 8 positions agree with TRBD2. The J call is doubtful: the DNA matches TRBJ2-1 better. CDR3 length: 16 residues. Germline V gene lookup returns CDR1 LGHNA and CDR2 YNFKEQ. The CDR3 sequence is CASSQDRAGDYNEQFF. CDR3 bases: TGTGCCAGCAGCCAAGATCGAGCGGGGGACTACAATGAGCAGTTCTTC.

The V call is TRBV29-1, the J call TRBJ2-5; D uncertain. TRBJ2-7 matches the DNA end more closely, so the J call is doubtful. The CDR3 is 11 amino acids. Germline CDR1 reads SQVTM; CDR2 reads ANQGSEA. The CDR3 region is CSVRNGNEQYF. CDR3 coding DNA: TGCAGCGTCAGGAATGGTAACGAGCAGTACTTC.

CDR3 region: CASTLTFTGSEQYF. DNA for the CDR3: TGTGCCAGCACCCTAACATTTACAGGGTCCGAGCAGTACTTC. The chain recombines TRBV28 with TRBJ2-7; TRBD1 might be the D (6 bases). The V end was cut by 7 bases, the J end by 6 bases, with 19 bases between. Germline CDR1 reads MDHEN; CDR2 reads SYDVKM. CDR3 size: 14 residues. Combining the CDR3 with reference TRBV28 and TRBJ2-7 gives the whole variable domain DVKVTQSSRYLVKRTGEKVFLECVQDMDHENMFWYRQDPGLGLRLIYFSYDVKMKEKGDIPEGYSVSREKKERFSLILESASTNQTSMYLCASTLTFTGSEQYFGPGTRLTVT.

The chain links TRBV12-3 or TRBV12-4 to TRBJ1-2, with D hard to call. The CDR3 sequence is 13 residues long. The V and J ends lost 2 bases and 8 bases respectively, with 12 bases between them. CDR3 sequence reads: CASSLQAAAGYTF. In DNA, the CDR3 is TGTGCCAGCAGTTTACAGGCAGCTGCGGGCTACACCTTC.

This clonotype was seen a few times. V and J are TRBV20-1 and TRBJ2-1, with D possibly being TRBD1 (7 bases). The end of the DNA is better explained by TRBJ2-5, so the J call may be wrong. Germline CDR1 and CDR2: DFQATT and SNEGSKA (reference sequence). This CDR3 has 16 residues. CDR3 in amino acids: CSARDYRQGGKETQYF. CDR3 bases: TGCAGTGCTAGAGATTACCGACAGGGAGGTAAAGAGACCCAGTACTTC.

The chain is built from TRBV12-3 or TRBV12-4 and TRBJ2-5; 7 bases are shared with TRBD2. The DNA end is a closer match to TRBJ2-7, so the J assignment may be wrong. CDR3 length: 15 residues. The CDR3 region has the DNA TGTGCCAGCAGTTTCGGGGGGAGCGGGGAAGACGAGCAGTACTTC. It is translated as CASSFGGSGEDEQYF.

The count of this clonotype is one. The DNA for the CDR3 is TGTGCCAGCAGTTCGATATCAGGGGGCGTGGGAAACACCATATATTTT. It yields the protein CASSSISGGVGNTIYF. The chain links TRBV7-2 to TRBJ1-3, with 8 bases lining up with TRBD1. CDR3 length: 16 amino acids. The J segment lost 4 bases and the V segment lost 6 bases, leaving 11 bases of the junction unmatched. CDR1 SGHTA and CDR2 FQGNSA come from the germline V gene.

The CDR3 DNA reads as TGTGCTAGTGGTCCTACCACCTCCTACAATGAGCAGTTCTTC. Protein: CASGPTTSYNEQFF. The rearrangement uses TRBV12-5 and TRBJ2-1; no firm D call. Germline V lookup: CDR1 LGHNT, CDR2 FRNRAP. The CDR3 runs to 14 residues. The V end lost 5 bases, the J end lost 0 bases, and 8 bases lay between the germline ends.

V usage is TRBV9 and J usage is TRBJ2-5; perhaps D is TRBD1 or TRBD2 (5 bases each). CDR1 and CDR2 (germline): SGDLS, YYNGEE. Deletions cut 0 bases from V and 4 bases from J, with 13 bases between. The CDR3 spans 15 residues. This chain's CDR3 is CASSVGRDRGETQYF. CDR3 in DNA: TGTGCCAGCAGCGTAGGACGGGATAGGGGAGAGACCCAGTACTTC. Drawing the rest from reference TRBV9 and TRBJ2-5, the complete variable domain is DSGVTQTPKHLITATGQRVTLRCSPRSGDLSVYWYQQSLDQGLQFLIQYYNGEERAKGNILERFSAQQFPDLHSELNLSSLELGDSALYFCASSVGRDRGETQYFGPGTRLLVL.

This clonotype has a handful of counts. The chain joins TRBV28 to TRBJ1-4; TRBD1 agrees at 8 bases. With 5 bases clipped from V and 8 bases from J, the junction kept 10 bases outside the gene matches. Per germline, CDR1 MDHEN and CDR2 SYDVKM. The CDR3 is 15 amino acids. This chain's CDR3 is CASSPLTGAGEKLFF. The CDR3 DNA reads TGTGCCAGCAGTCCATTGACAGGGGCAGGAGAAAAACTGTTTTTT.

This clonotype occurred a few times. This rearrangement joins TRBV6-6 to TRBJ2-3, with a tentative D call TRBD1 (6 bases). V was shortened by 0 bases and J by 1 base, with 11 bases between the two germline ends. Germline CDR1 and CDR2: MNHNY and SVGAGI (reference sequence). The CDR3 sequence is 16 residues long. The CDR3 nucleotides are TGTGCCAGCAGTTACTCAGGGGGTGAGGGCACAGATACGCAGTATTTT. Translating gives CASSYSGGEGTDTQYF.

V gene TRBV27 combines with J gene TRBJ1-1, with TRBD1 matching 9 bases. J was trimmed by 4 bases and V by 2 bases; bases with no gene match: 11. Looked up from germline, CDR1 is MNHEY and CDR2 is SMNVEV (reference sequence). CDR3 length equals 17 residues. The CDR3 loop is CASSLLMGTGWGTEAFF. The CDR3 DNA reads TGTGCCAGCAGTTTACTCATGGGGACAGGGTGGGGCACTGAAGCTTTCTTT.

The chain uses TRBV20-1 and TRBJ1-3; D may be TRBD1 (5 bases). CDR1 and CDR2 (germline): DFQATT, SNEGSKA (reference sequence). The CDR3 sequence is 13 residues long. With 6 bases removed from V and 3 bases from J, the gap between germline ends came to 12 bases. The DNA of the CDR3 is TGCAGTGCCCCCGGGACGGTTGGAAACACCATATATTTT. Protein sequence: CSAPGTVGNTIYF.

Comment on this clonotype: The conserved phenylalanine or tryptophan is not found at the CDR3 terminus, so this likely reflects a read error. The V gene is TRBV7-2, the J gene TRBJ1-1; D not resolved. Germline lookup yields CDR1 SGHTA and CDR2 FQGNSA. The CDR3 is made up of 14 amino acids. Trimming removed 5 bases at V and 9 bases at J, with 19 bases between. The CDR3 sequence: CASSPLSRASKAFL. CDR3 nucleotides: TGTGCCAGCAGCCCCCTGAGTAGGGCCAGCAAAGCTTTCCTT.

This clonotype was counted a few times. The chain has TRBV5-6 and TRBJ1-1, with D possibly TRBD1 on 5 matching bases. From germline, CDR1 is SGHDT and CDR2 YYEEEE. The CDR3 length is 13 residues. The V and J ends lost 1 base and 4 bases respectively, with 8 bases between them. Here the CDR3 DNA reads TGTGCCAGCAGCTTGTCAGGGCGCACTGAAGCTTTCTTT. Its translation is CASSLSGRTEAFF.

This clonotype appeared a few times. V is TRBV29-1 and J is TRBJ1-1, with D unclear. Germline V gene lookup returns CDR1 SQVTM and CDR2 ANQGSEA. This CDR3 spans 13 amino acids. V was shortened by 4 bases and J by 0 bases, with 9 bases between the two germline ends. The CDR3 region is CSVAALVNTEAFF. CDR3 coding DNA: TGCAGCGTTGCCGCCTTGGTGAACACTGAAGCTTTCTTT.

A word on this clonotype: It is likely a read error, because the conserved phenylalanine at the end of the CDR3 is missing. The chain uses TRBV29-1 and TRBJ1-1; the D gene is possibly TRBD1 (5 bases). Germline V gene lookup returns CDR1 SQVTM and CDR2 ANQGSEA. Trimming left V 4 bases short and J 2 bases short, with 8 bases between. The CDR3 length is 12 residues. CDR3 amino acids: CSVVQGNTEAFL. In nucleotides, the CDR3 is TGCAGCGTTGTGCAGGGCAACACTGAAGCTTTCCTT.